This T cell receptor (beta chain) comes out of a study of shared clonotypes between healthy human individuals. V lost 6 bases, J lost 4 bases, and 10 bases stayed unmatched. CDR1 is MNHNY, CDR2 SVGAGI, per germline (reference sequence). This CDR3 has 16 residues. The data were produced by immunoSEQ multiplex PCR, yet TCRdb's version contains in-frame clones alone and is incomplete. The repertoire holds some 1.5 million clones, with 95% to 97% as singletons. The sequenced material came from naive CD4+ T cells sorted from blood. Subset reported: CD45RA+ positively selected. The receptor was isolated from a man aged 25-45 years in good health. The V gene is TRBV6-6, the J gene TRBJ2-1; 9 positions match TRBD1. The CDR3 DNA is TGTGCCAGCAGCCCCGGGACAGGGTTCGGATACAATGAGCAGTTCTTC. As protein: CASSPGTGFGYNEQFF.